This T cell receptor (beta chain) came from a study of CD8+ T cells in alopecia areata. Extracted RNA was reverse transcribed into cDNA, the sequencing template. TCRdb keeps only in-frame clones here, not all; method: immunoSEQ multiplex PCR. Of roughly 60,000 clones in the sample, 44% were seen once. The CDR3 spans 11 residues. Trimming took 5 bases from V and 9 from J, leaving 10 bases between them. Germline CDR1 SGHTA, CDR2 FQGNSA. This sequence was found in a human donor with alopecia areata. Specimen: NKG2D-low CD8+ T cells sorted from blood. The gene calls are TRBV7-2 and TRBJ1-1, with a weak D call TRBD1 (5 bases). CDR3 coding DNA: TGTGCCAGCAGCCCCGGGACGAAAGCTTTCTTT. Amino acids: CASSPGTKAFF.